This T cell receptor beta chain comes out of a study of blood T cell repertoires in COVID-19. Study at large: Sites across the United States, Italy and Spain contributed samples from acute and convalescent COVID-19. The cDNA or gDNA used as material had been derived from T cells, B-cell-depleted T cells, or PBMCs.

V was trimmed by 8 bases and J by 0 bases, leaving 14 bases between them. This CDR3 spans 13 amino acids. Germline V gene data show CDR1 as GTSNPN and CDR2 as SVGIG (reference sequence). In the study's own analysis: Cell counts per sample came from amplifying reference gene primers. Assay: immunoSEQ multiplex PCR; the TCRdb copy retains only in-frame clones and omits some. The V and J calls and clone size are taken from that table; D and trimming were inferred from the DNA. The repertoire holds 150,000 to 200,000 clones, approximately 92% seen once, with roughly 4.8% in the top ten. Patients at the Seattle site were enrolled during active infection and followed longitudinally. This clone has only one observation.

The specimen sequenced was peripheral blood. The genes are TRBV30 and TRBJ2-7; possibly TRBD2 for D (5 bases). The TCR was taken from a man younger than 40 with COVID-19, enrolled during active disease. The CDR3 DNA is TGTGCCCTCCAAGGCGGGTACTCCTACGAGCAGTACTTC. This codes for CALQGGYSYEQYF.